The 7 T cell receptor beta chains below all came from one sample that was sequenced in a study of long-term antiretroviral therapy in people with HIV. The authors ran the immunoSEQ assay, v3.0, at survey level. Only in-frame clones appear in the TCRdb table, and some are missing; sequencing was by immunoSEQ multiplex PCR. The table records about 30,000 clones, nearly 95% of them present only once. This specimen consisted of unsorted PBMCs, obtained roughly 6.5 years after starting antiretroviral therapy. The receptors here all came from a woman aged 40 to 55 with HIV.

This CDR3 reads CASSQEGGTEAFF. As DNA, the CDR3 is TGTGCCAGCAGCCAAGAGGGAGGAACTGAAGCTTTCTTT. This chain uses TRBV4-2 with TRBJ1-1; D is unresolved. From germline, CDR1 is LGHNA and CDR2 YNFKEQ. The ends were cut back, 0 bases at V and 5 bases at J, with 7 bases in the middle. There are 13 residues in the CDR3.

The rearrangement links TRBV19 to TRBJ1-3, with 7 bases that match TRBD1. V lost 6 bases to trimming and J lost 0 bases; unmatched junction nucleotides: 11. CDR3 length equals 17 residues. CDR1 and CDR2 (germline): LNHDA, SQIVND (reference sequence). Here the CDR3 DNA reads TGTGCCAGTAGCTTCTTCGGGACAGTGAGCTCTGGAAACACCATATATTTT. Protein: CASSFFGTVSSGNTIYF.

The chain joins TRBV9 to TRBJ1-5, with D maybe TRBD1 (6 bases). V was cut by 3 bases and J by 7 bases, with 14 bases left in between. This CDR3 comprises 14 residues. Germline CDR1 is SGDLS and CDR2 is YYNGEE. Here the CDR3 DNA reads TGTGCCAGCAGCGCAGAACAGGGATCGCAGCCCCAGCATTTT. Encoded protein: CASSAEQGSQPQHF.

This chain uses TRBV6-1 with TRBJ1-5; a weak D match, TRBD1 (6 bases). CDR1 and CDR2 (germline): MNHNS, SASEGT. The CDR3 contains 14 residues. Deletions cut 4 bases from V and 4 bases from J, with 11 bases between. Here the CDR3 reads CASSGGQQNQPQHF. The CDR3 DNA reads as TGTGCCAGCAGTGGCGGACAGCAAAATCAGCCCCAGCATTTT.

The chain uses TRBV7-2 and TRBJ2-3; 9 bases are shared with TRBD2. Germline CDR1 is SGHTA and CDR2 is FQGNSA. J was trimmed by 7 bases and V by 5 bases; bases with no gene match: 4. This CDR3 has 13 amino acids. The CDR3 sequence is CASSPSGENTQYF. CDR3 in DNA: TGTGCCAGCAGCCCTAGCGGGGAGAATACGCAGTATTTT.

This chain links TRBV9 with TRBJ2-1; D gene ambiguous. This CDR3 has 17 amino acids. Germline V lookup: CDR1 SGDLS, CDR2 YYNGEE. V was cut by 0 bases and J by 0 bases, with 13 bases left in between. The CDR3 DNA reads as TGTGCCAGCAGCGTAGTAGCCGGGCCCTCCTCCTACAATGAGCAGTTCTTC. Translation: CASSVVAGPSSYNEQFF.

The rearrangement uses TRBV7-2 and TRBJ1-2; D is perhaps TRBD1 (5 bases). There are 15 residues in the CDR3. V lost 3 bases and J lost 4, with 15 bases in between. CDR1 is SGHTA, CDR2 FQGNSA, per germline. In nucleotides, the CDR3 is TGTGCCAGCAGCTTCGGGATCCAGGGCTCCTATGGCTACACCTTC. Encoded protein: CASSFGIQGSYGYTF.